Following are 5 T cell receptor beta chains from one sample sequenced in a study of T cells in tumors after PD-1 blockade. Assay: immunoSEQ multiplex PCR; the TCRdb copy retains only in-frame clones and omits some. The sample contains roughly 13,000 clones, 55% to 70% of which appear only once. The specimen was tumor tissue, collected after anti-PD-1 treatment. The source of these receptors is a human donor with cutaneous squamous cell carcinoma.

The rearrangement links TRBV19 to TRBJ1-2; D uncertain. Trimming took off 4 bases at V and 6 bases at J, with 15 bases between the two ends. Germline values: CDR1 LNHDA, CDR2 SQIVND (reference sequence). The CDR3 is 14 residues long. For the CDR3, the DNA is TGTGCCAGTAGTAACCTCTGGGGTGAAGATGGCTACACCTTC. Translating gives CASSNLWGEDGYTF.

This chain uses TRBV10-2 with TRBJ1-1; D is uncertain. The CDR3 totals 13 residues. Germline V CDR1 and CDR2: WSHSY, SAAADI. V lost 4 bases, J lost 6 bases, and 12 bases lay in between. Here the CDR3 reads CASSGNLAAEAFF. CDR3 coding DNA: TGCGCCAGCAGTGGTAACCTGGCCGCTGAAGCTTTCTTT.

For this clone: Other DNA sequences within the sample encode an identical CDR3. The gene calls are TRBV2 and TRBJ1-5; possibly TRBD1 for D (6 bases). The germline V and J ends were trimmed by 4 bases and 3 bases, with 10 bases remaining between them. Germline values: CDR1 SNHLY, CDR2 FYNNEI. This CDR3 is built from 14 residues. The CDR3 coding sequence is TGTGCCAGCAGTGTAAGGACAGACAATCAGCCCCAGCATTTT. It is translated as CASSVRTDNQPQHF. Based on the CDR3 plus reference TRBV2 and TRBJ1-5, the full variable domain is EPEVTQTPSHQVTQMGQEVILRCVPISNHLYFYWYRQILGQKVEFLVSFYNNEISEKSEIFDDQFSVERPDGSNFTLKIRSTKLEDSAMYFCASSVRTDNQPQHFGDGTRLSIL.

This clone was seen only once. The V gene is TRBV23-1, the J gene TRBJ2-5; TRBD1 matches at 7 bases. TRBV23-1 is an open reading frame, and its role is uncertain. This CDR3 comprises 15 residues. Trimming cost V 4 bases and J 5 bases; bases outside gene matches: 10. In nucleotides, the CDR3 is TGCGCCAGCAGTCCCCTCACCGCGACAGGGGAGACCCAGTACTTC. This codes for CASSPLTATGETQYF.

The chain couples TRBV29-1 to TRBJ1-3, with D tentatively TRBD1 (6 bases). The germline V gene has CDR1 SQVTM and CDR2 ANQGSEA. This CDR3 contains 13 residues. V was trimmed by 5 bases and J by 3 bases, leaving 11 bases between them. CDR3 sequence: CSVRRGSGNTIYF. The CDR3 coding sequence is TGCAGCGTTCGCAGGGGTAGTGGAAACACCATATATTTT.